This record covers a single TCR beta chain. This sample was included in a study of T cells in Graves' hyperthyroidism and ophthalmopathy. Orbital computed tomography and thyroid ultrasound, together with serum TRAb and thyroxine and clinical symptoms, were used for diagnoses. Germline V gives CDR1 LNHNV, CDR2 YYDKDF (reference sequence). The CDR3 length is 13 residues. Unmatched junction bases numbered 3, after V lost 5 bases and J lost 4 bases. TCR beta CDR3 regions were amplified from RNA. HTBI primers were employed in a first-round RT-PCR of the TCR CDR3. Using its own MiXCR run on the multiplex PCR reads, TCRdb lists one record per CDR3 protein. The table includes 600,000 to 700,000 distinct CDR3 sequences, about 14% detected once.

This chain links TRBV15 with TRBJ2-3; 7 positions match TRBD1. The sample consisted of blood. The TCR was taken from a woman aged 40 to 50 with Graves' ophthalmopathy. CDR3 in DNA: TGTGCCACCAGCCCCGACAGGGCAGATACGCAGTATTTT. This sequence encodes CATSPDRADTQYF.